Below are 18 T cell receptor beta chains sequenced from a single sample in a study of T cell responses to AZD1222 COVID-19 vaccine. The method was immunoSEQ multiplex PCR; TCRdb's version includes in-frame clones alone and lacks a portion of them. The sample holds just under 90,000 clones; almost 90% are singletons and the top ten take approximately 10%. The specimen comprised peripheral blood, sampled on day 0 of MenACWY control vaccination. The receptors were sampled from an adult in good health.

Worth noting for this clone: An end of the junction differs from the germline gene, which may be a read error. The chain is built from TRBV15 and TRBJ1-5, with D possibly being TRBD1 (5 bases). Germline assignment: CDR1 LNHNV and CDR2 YYDKDF (reference sequence). This CDR3 comprises 17 residues. CDR3 DNA sequence: TGTGCCACCAGTAGAGACTTTACAGGTCAAGGGTCTCAGCCCCAGCATTTT. It codes for CATSRDFTGQGSQPQHF. The whole variable domain, remainder taken from reference TRBV15 and TRBJ1-5, is DAMVIQNPRYQVTQFGKPVTLSCSQTLNHNVMYWYQQKSSQAPKLLFHYYDKDFNNEADTPDNFQSRRPNTSFCFLDIRSPGLGDTAMYLCATSRDFTGQGSQPQHFGDGTRLSIL.

Only one count was recorded for this clone. The CDR3 nucleotides are TGTGCCAGCAGCTCGGAGAGGGGAACTAATGAAAAACTGTTTTTT. Encoded protein: CASSSERGTNEKLFF. This chain joins TRBV13 and TRBJ1-4, with D possibly being TRBD1 (5 bases). V dropped 4 bases and J dropped 1 base, with 10 bases sitting between them. The germline gives CDR1 PRHDT, CDR2 FYEKMQ (reference sequence). The CDR3 totals 15 residues.

This chain connects TRBV29-1 to TRBJ2-5; no definite D call. This CDR3 comprises 14 residues. V dropped 3 bases and J dropped 0 bases, with 11 bases sitting between them. Germline CDR1 SQVTM, CDR2 ANQGSEA. This CDR3 reads CSVEGRLYQETQYF. In DNA, the CDR3 is TGCAGCGTTGAGGGCAGGTTGTACCAAGAGACCCAGTACTTC. The full variable domain, its missing parts supplied by reference TRBV29-1 and TRBJ2-5, is SAVISQKPSRDICQRGTSLTIQCQVDSQVTMMFWYRQQPGQSLTLIATANQGSEATYESGFVIDKFPISRPNLTFSTLTVSNMSPEDSSIYLCSVEGRLYQETQYFGPGTRLLVL.

V and J are TRBV4-2 and TRBJ1-2; TRBD1 matches 7 bases. V lost 0 bases to trimming and J lost 6 bases; unmatched junction nucleotides: 13. The CDR3 is made up of 17 amino acids. Germline values: CDR1 LGHNA, CDR2 YNFKEQ. CDR3 in DNA: TGTGCCAGCAGCCAAGAAGTAGGCTTGGAAGGGGGCAATGGCTACACCTTC. Translating it yields CASSQEVGLEGGNGYTF.

V and J are TRBV29-1 and TRBJ1-2, with TRBD1 matching over 9 bases. Germline CDR1 is SQVTM and CDR2 is ANQGSEA. CDR3 length: 14 residues. J was trimmed by 4 bases and V by 6 bases; bases with no gene match: 9. Written as DNA, the CDR3 is TGCAGCGTCGACCGGGACAGGGCCCGCTATGGCTACACCTTC. Amino acids: CSVDRDRARYGYTF.

This chain joins TRBV5-6 and TRBJ2-7; TRBD1 is a possible D gene (6 bases). V lost 0 bases to trimming and J lost 3 bases, with 13 bases between them. CDR1 and CDR2 from the germline V gene are SGHDT and YYEEEE. The CDR3 covers 15 residues. Here the CDR3 reads CASSLAGTKFYEQYF. The CDR3 DNA is TGTGCCAGCAGCTTGGCCGGGACAAAGTTCTACGAGCAGTACTTC.

This chain links TRBV2 with TRBJ1-1; D possibly corresponds to TRBD1 (5 bases). V lost 6 bases and J lost 8, with 10 bases in between. Germline V gives CDR1 SNHLY, CDR2 FYNNEI. The CDR3 loop spans 11 amino acids. The CDR3, as DNA: TGTGCCAGCAGGAGGGGCACGGAAGCTTTCTTT. It yields the protein CASRRGTEAFF.

This chain connects TRBV6-1 to TRBJ1-2; D may be TRBD1 (6 bases). This CDR3 has 17 residues. The V and J ends lost 1 base and 1 base respectively, with 16 bases between them. CDR1 MNHNS and CDR2 SASEGT come from the germline V gene. CDR3 bases: TGTGCCAGCAGTGAAGTCAGATGGGCAGGGGATAACTATGGCTACACCTTC. It codes for CASSEVRWAGDNYGYTF.

V usage is TRBV5-1 and J usage is TRBJ2-5; 15 positions agree with TRBD2. Germline values: CDR1 SGHRS, CDR2 YFSETQ. The J segment lost 5 bases and the V segment lost 4 bases, leaving 12 bases of the junction unmatched. The CDR3 is made up of 18 amino acids. CDR3 DNA sequence: TGCGCCAGCAGCAAGAGGACTAGCGGGGGGGCTTTCGGTGAGACCCAGTACTTC. It is translated as CASSKRTSGGAFGETQYF.

This clone appeared once. The CDR3 sequence is CASSEETQYF. As DNA, the CDR3 is TGTGCCAGCTCCGAGGAGACCCAGTACTTC. The rearrangement joins TRBV2 to TRBJ2-5; no firm D call. The CDR3 is made up of 10 amino acids. Trimming stripped 8 bases from V and 5 bases from J, with 6 bases between. Germline assignment: CDR1 SNHLY and CDR2 FYNNEI.

The V and J genes are TRBV6-5 and TRBJ1-2; D is perhaps TRBD1 (6 bases). The CDR3 runs 15 residues. Trimming left V 7 bases short and J 4 bases short, with 19 bases between. CDR1 and CDR2 from the germline V gene are MNHEY and SVGAGI. The chain's CDR3 is CASTSQGTSRYGYTF. CDR3 bases: TGTGCCAGCACCTCACAGGGAACTTCTCGCTATGGCTACACCTTC.

This clone was recorded once. The chain employs TRBV6-1 and TRBJ2-2; unclear D gene. The CDR3 totals 15 residues. CDR1 and CDR2 (germline): MNHNS, SASEGT. Trimming shortened V by 1 base and J by 1 base, and 7 bases separated the two germline ends. In nucleotides, the CDR3 is TGTGCCAGCAGTGAAGGGTTAGGGAACACCGGGGAGCTGTTTTTT. Translation: CASSEGLGNTGELFF.

The rearrangement joins TRBV5-1 to TRBJ2-5; perhaps TRBD2 as D (6 bases). Germline values: CDR1 SGHRS, CDR2 YFSETQ. With 4 bases removed from V and 2 bases from J, the gap between germline ends came to 9 bases. The CDR3 sequence is 13 residues long. The CDR3 region has the DNA TGCGCCAGCAGCGGGAGGAGTCAAGAGACCCAGTACTTC. Its translation is CASSGRSQETQYF.

The chain combines TRBV19 with TRBJ1-6; D might be TRBD1 (5 bases). The germline gives CDR1 LNHDA, CDR2 SQIVND (reference sequence). Trimming shortened V by 3 bases and J by 10 bases, and 19 bases separated the two germline ends. The CDR3 sequence is 16 residues long. The CDR3 loop reads CASSIHQDSVGSPLHF. The CDR3 nucleotides read TGTGCCAGTAGTATCCACCAAGACAGTGTGGGATCACCCCTCCACTTT.

The genes are TRBV5-1 and TRBJ2-5; D is unresolved. Between the trimmed V and J ends, which lost 0 bases and 5 bases, there was a span of 14 bases. From germline, CDR1 is SGHRS and CDR2 YFSETQ. The CDR3 covers 15 residues. The CDR3 reads CASSLGRSTPETQYF. For the CDR3, the DNA is TGCGCCAGCAGCTTGGGGCGATCGACCCCGGAGACCCAGTACTTC.

The chain carries TRBV20-1 and TRBJ1-2; D possibly corresponds to TRBD1 (5 bases). V was trimmed by 3 bases and J by 8 bases, leaving 13 bases between them. CDR1 is DFQATT and CDR2 is SNEGSKA in the germline V gene (reference sequence). This CDR3 has 12 residues. Written as DNA, the CDR3 is TGCAGTGCTAGTTTGGCAGGGAACGGCTACACCTTC. It encodes CSASLAGNGYTF.

On this clone: This same CDR3 is encoded by further DNA sequences in the sample. J is TRBJ1-1 and V is TRBV19; D gene unclear. Trimming shortened V by 3 bases and J by 0 bases, and 5 bases separated the two germline ends. Germline V gives CDR1 LNHDA, CDR2 SQIVND (reference sequence). The CDR3 length is 13 residues. CDR3 in amino acids: CASSISVNTEAFF. The CDR3 DNA reads as TGTGCCAGTAGTATCTCGGTGAACACTGAAGCTTTCTTT.

This clone was seen more than once but under ten times. This chain's CDR3 is CASRPTSGGLGTGELFF. As DNA, the CDR3 is TGTGCCAGCAGGCCGACTAGCGGGGGCCTTGGGACCGGGGAGCTGTTTTTT. This rearrangement joins TRBV2 to TRBJ2-2; TRBD2 aligns across 12 bases. The junction had 10 bases not matched to a gene; V was cut back by 6 bases and J by 5 bases. This CDR3 has 17 residues. Per germline, CDR1 SNHLY and CDR2 FYNNEI.